Described below is a single TCR beta chain sequence and its context. The CDR3 consists of 13 residues. Trimming removed 6 bases at V and 4 bases at J, with 12 bases between. MiXCR, run by TCRdb on the 5' RACE reads, gives a single entry per CDR3 protein. The sample contains roughly 580,000 distinct CDR3 sequences, roughly 18% of which appear only once. These data originate in a study of T-cell memory formation after mild COVID-19. This receptor was taken from an adult woman who had mild COVID-19 (a few samples of this study predate the infection). Cell type and time point are not known. The chain has TRBV12-3 or TRBV12-4 and TRBJ1-2, with a tentative D call TRBD1 (6 bases). The source material was PBMCs or a T cell subset sorted from them (not recorded which). The CDR3 coding sequence is TGTGCCAGCAGGCCGGACAGTTTCTATGGCTACACCTTC. It is translated as CASRPDSFYGYTF.